This T cell receptor (beta chain) was recovered during a study of CD8+ T cells in alopecia areata. Only a few counts were recorded for this clone. Its antigen is not known. It was cDNA, reverse transcribed from extracted RNA, that served as the sequencing template. Assay used: immunoSEQ multiplex PCR; TCRdb lists only in-frame clones, some missing. The table lists roughly 200,000 clones, roughly 60% of them singletons. The CDR3 length is 17 residues. Germline lookup yields CDR1 LNHNV and CDR2 YYDKDF (reference sequence). The V gene lost 0 bases and the J gene lost 1 base, with 12 bases spanning the gap. The study's findings and limits: It was less clear whether patients shared TCRs than it was in mice, possibly because of HLA.

This sample comprised CD4+ T cells sorted from blood, obtained at week 0. The chain recombines TRBV15 with TRBJ1-4; D unresolved. The receptor comes from a human donor with alopecia areata. This chain's CDR3 is CATSREGSIGTNEKLFF. The DNA of the CDR3 is TGTGCCACCAGCAGAGAGGGCTCGATCGGAACTAATGAAAAACTGTTTTTT.